The clone carrying this TCR beta chain was seen many times. As yet, its antigen is unknown. This CDR3 has 15 residues. Looked up from germline, CDR1 is ENHRY and CDR2 is SYGVKD. With V trimmed by 6 bases and J by 8 bases, 14 bases remained unmatched. This sample was included in a study of CD8 T cells in ankylosing spondylitis. Quantitative molecular-barcoded 5'-RACE generated the TCR beta libraries. Each CDR3 protein is one row after TCRdb ran MiXCR on the 5' RACE reads. The sample contains approximately 60,000 distinct CDR3 sequences, under 7.5% of which appear only once. General observations from the study: Characteristic of ankylosing spondylitis blood, it appeared, was a TCR beta motif comprising roughly 8 highly homologous variants.

V is TRBV10-3 and J is TRBJ2-5, with 8 bases fitting TRBD2. This TCR was sampled from a male donor with ankylosing spondylitis. What was sequenced was synovial fluid, either unsorted or a sorted T cell fraction (not recorded which). CDR3 protein: CAIRAGGPQLSTQYF. CDR3 sequence (DNA): TGTGCCATCAGGGCGGGAGGACCACAACTGAGTACCCAGTACTTC.